This T cell receptor (beta chain) is drawn from a study of Ad26.COV2.S vaccination and SARS-CoV-2 variants. About the study: Donor had been placed in the Ad26.COV2.S arm of the COV1001 trial. Administration of Ad26.COV2.S was intramuscular, either once or twice 56 days apart.

The treatment was: 15 to 20 received Ad26.COV2.S at low or high dose, single or two shots; about 5 received placebo; per-sample allocation not given. The samples were gathered on day 63 after the first injection of vaccine or placebo. In Boston, an adult donor aged 18-55 years took part. TCRdb's table, derived via immunoSEQ multiplex PCR, lists solely in-frame clones and lacks some. Among some 500,000 clones, approximately 89% were seen once, and the ten largest hold over 2%. Looked up from germline, CDR1 is MNHEY and CDR2 is SMNVEV (reference sequence). The CDR3 contains 15 residues. With 5 bases clipped from V and 0 bases from J, the junction kept 3 bases outside the gene matches.

Here the sequenced sample was peripheral blood, taken in a trial of Ad26.COV2.S vaccine versus placebo. The chain couples TRBV27 to TRBJ2-3, with 9 bases aligning to TRBD2. The sequence was obtained from a person aged 18-65 years who received the Ad26.COV2.S COVID-19 vaccine or a placebo. The CDR3 region has the DNA TGTGCCAGCAGTCTGACTAGCGGTAGCACAGATACGCAGTATTTT. Protein: CASSLTSGSTDTQYF.